The 29 T cell receptor beta chains below come from one sample, sequenced in a study of TIL therapy for anti-PD-1-resistant metastatic lung cancer. This was the immunoSEQ v3 assay. Some clones are missing from TCRdb's copy, which holds only in-frame ones; the method was immunoSEQ multiplex PCR. Of tens of thousands of clones in the sample, 74% were seen once. This sample's time point: pre-treatment sample, taken before nivolumab and TIL therapy. Sequences were derived from blood, sampled at baseline. All receptors derive from a woman between 30 and 80 years old with non-small cell lung cancer.

This clone was counted between two and nine times. This chain joins TRBV4-1 and TRBJ2-3; D call uncertain. V was clipped by 1 base and J by 3 bases, with 14 bases between them. The CDR3 extends over 16 amino acids. Germline V gene lookup returns CDR1 MGHRA and CDR2 YSYEKL. As DNA, the CDR3 is TGCGCCAGCAGCCAAGTAGATGTCGGGTTTACAGATACGCAGTATTTT. Translated: CASSQVDVGFTDTQYF.

The gene calls are TRBV6-5 and TRBJ2-7; 13 positions match TRBD2. This CDR3 is built from 15 residues. The junction had 8 bases not matched to a gene; V was cut back by 5 bases and J by 7 bases. Germline CDR1 reads MNHEY; CDR2 reads SVGAGI. In DNA, the CDR3 is TGTGCCAGCAGTACTTTCCGACTAGCGGGAGGAGAGCAGTACTTC. Amino acid sequence: CASSTFRLAGGEQYF.

V gene TRBV11-2 combines with J gene TRBJ2-3; D possibly corresponds to TRBD2 (6 bases). The V and J ends lost 7 bases and 0 bases respectively, with 8 bases between them. Germline CDR1 reads SGHAT; CDR2 reads FQNNGV. The CDR3 totals 13 residues. CDR3 DNA sequence: TGTGCCAGCAAAGGGACTAGCACAGATACGCAGTATTTT. As protein: CASKGTSTDTQYF. Variable domain in full (rest from reference TRBV11-2 and TRBJ2-3): EAGVAQSPRYKIIEKRQSVAFWCNPISGHATLYWYQQILGQGPKLLIQFQNNGVVDDSQLPKDRFSAERLKGVDSTLKIQPAKLEDSAVYLCASKGTSTDTQYFGPGTRLTVL.

The V and J genes are TRBV6-5 and TRBJ2-5; D possibly corresponds to TRBD1 (6 bases). Germline loops: CDR1 MNHEY, CDR2 SVGAGI. V was trimmed by 8 bases and J by 4 bases, leaving 11 bases between them. The CDR3 is made up of 12 amino acids. CDR3 loop: CASGGQLETQYF. CDR3 sequence (DNA): TGTGCCAGCGGCGGACAGTTAGAGACCCAGTACTTC.

DNA for the CDR3: TGTGCCAGCAGTGAAGAAATACGAAACACCATATATTTT. Its protein product is CASSEEIRNTIYF. The rearrangement links TRBV6-1 to TRBJ1-3; D gene unclear. Trimming cost V 1 base and J 5 bases, with 6 bases left between them. This CDR3 contains 13 residues. CDR1 and CDR2 (germline): MNHNS, SASEGT.

This clone came up a few times. The chain has TRBV19 and TRBJ2-7; 11 positions agree with TRBD2. Germline V CDR1 and CDR2: LNHDA, SQIVND (reference sequence). This CDR3 comprises 16 residues. The V and J ends lost 4 bases and 3 bases, in that order; junction bases with no gene match: 8. The CDR3 coding sequence is TGTGCCAGTAGTACATCTTCCGGGACTAGCGGCTACGAGCAGTACTTC. Translation: CASSTSSGTSGYEQYF.

J is TRBJ2-1 and V is TRBV7-6; D gene unclear. The CDR3 extends over 13 amino acids. Germline CDR1 SGHVS, CDR2 FNYEAQ. Trimming removed 1 base at V and 6 bases at J, with 7 bases between. CDR3 in DNA: TGTGCCAGCAGCTTAGTACAGAGCAATGAGCAGTTCTTC. This sequence encodes CASSLVQSNEQFF.

The rearrangement uses TRBV29-1 and TRBJ2-7; maybe TRBD2 (6 bases). Germline assignment: CDR1 SQVTM and CDR2 ANQGSEA. CDR3 length: 15 amino acids. V was trimmed by 3 bases and J by 3 bases, leaving 18 bases between them. Here the CDR3 DNA reads TGCAGCGTTGAGATCCCTACCGGGAGCAACTACGAGCAGTACTTC. Translation: CSVEIPTGSNYEQYF.

This clone was counted once. The chain carries TRBV10-3 and TRBJ1-2, with D possibly matching TRBD1 (6 bases). Germline values: CDR1 ENHRY, CDR2 SYGVKD. The CDR3 extends over 14 amino acids. With 5 bases removed from V and 1 base from J, the gap between germline ends came to 11 bases. The chain's CDR3 is CAISTGSRNYGYTF. In nucleotides, the CDR3 is TGTGCCATCAGTACAGGGTCTCGTAACTATGGCTACACCTTC.

This clone was counted only a few times. This sequence joins TRBV5-1 and TRBJ2-1; TRBD2 aligns across 10 bases. This CDR3 is built from 20 residues. The V and J ends lost 0 bases and 0 bases, in that order; junction bases with no gene match: 12. Germline V gene lookup returns CDR1 SGHRS and CDR2 YFSETQ. In DNA form, the CDR3 reads TGCGCCAGCAGCTTGGGGAGGCTAGCGGGAGTGGTCTTCTCCTACAATGAGCAGTTCTTC. Amino acid sequence: CASSLGRLAGVVFSYNEQFF.

The rearrangement links TRBV5-6 to TRBJ2-7; 8 nucleotides line up with TRBD2. This CDR3 is 15 amino acids long. V was clipped by 4 bases and J by 6 bases; unmatched bases: 12. Germline assignment: CDR1 SGHDT and CDR2 YYEEEE. Here the CDR3 DNA reads TGTGCCAGCAGCGAGTCGGCCCTTCTAGCGGGCGAGCAGTACTTC. Its translation: CASSESALLAGEQYF.

This chain uses TRBV5-1 with TRBJ1-6, with D unresolved. Germline V CDR1 and CDR2: SGHRS, YFSETQ. V was pared by 2 bases and J by 7 bases, with 13 bases between. The CDR3 runs 15 residues. The CDR3 is CASSFNDISNSPLHF. The CDR3 region has the DNA TGCGCCAGCAGCTTCAATGACATCTCCAATTCACCCCTCCACTTT. The whole variable domain, filled in from reference TRBV5-1 and TRBJ1-6, reads KAGVTQTPRYLIKTRGQQVTLSCSPISGHRSVSWYQQTPGQGLQFLFEYFSETQRNKGNFPGRFSGRQFSNSRSEMNVSTLELGDSALYLCASSFNDISNSPLHFGNGTRLTVT.

This sequence joins TRBV11-2 and TRBJ2-5, with a weak D call TRBD1 (6 bases). Gene TRBJ2-7 matches the end of the DNA better, so the J call may be wrong. Germline V gene data show CDR1 as SGHAT and CDR2 as FQNNGV. The length of the CDR3 is 13 residues. CDR3 DNA: TGTGCCAGCAGCTGGGGGACACGTTACGAGCAGTACTTC. Protein sequence: CASSWGTRYEQYF.

The chain uses TRBV4-1 and TRBJ2-1, with 9 bases identical to TRBD2. The junction had 11 bases not matched to a gene; V was cut back by 2 bases and J by 6 bases. The germline gives CDR1 MGHRA, CDR2 YSYEKL. The CDR3 has 17 residues. For the CDR3, the DNA is TGCGCCAGCAGCCAAACCGGTGGGCTAGCGGGACGCAATGAGCAGTTCTTC. The encoded protein is CASSQTGGLAGRNEQFF.

The CDR3 sequence: CASSMMEANTGELFF. The CDR3, as DNA: TGTGCCAGTAGTATGATGGAGGCGAACACCGGGGAGCTGTTTTTT. This chain links TRBV19 with TRBJ2-2; possibly TRBD2 for D (5 bases). The V gene lost 3 bases and the J gene lost 0 bases, with 8 bases spanning the gap. The CDR3 spans 15 residues. Looked up from germline, CDR1 is LNHDA and CDR2 is SQIVND (reference sequence).

The genes are TRBV11-3 and TRBJ2-1, with unresolved D. The V gene's germline CDR1 is SGHNT and CDR2 YENEEA. The CDR3 covers 16 residues. Trimming took 0 bases from V and 9 from J, leaving 18 bases between them. The CDR3 sequence: CASSLDLGWAKGEQFF. CDR3 nucleotide sequence: TGTGCCAGCAGCTTAGATCTCGGGTGGGCTAAGGGTGAGCAGTTCTTC. The full variable domain, its missing parts supplied by reference TRBV11-3 and TRBJ2-1, is EAGVVQSPRYKIIEKKQPVAFWCNPISGHNTLYWYLQNLGQGPELLIRYENEEAVDDSQLPKDRFSAERLKGVDSTLKIQPAELGDSAVYLCASSLDLGWAKGEQFFGPGTRLTVL.

The gene calls are TRBV27 and TRBJ2-3; no clear D gene. V dropped 4 bases and J dropped 2 bases, with 4 bases sitting between them. The germline gives CDR1 MNHEY, CDR2 SMNVEV (reference sequence). This CDR3 spans 12 amino acids. This CDR3 is CASSSHTDTQYF. The CDR3 DNA reads TGTGCCAGCAGTTCCCACACAGATACGCAGTATTTT.

The rearrangement links TRBV20-1 to TRBJ2-1; D is ambiguous. Germline CDR1 is DFQATT and CDR2 is SNEGSKA (reference sequence). The CDR3 extends over 8 amino acids. Trimming removed 4 bases from V and 8 bases from J, with 0 bases in between. The CDR3 DNA sequence: TGCAGTGCTAATGAGCAGTTCTTC. The encoded protein is CSANEQFF.

This rearrangement joins TRBV11-3 to TRBJ2-3; D not certain. This CDR3 is 13 amino acids long. Looked up from germline, CDR1 is SGHNT and CDR2 is YENEEA. The V end was cut by 6 bases, the J end by 6 bases, with 13 bases between. CDR3 nucleotide sequence: TGTGCCAGCAGTCGGACCCGGATGGATACGCAGTATTTT. Encoded protein: CASSRTRMDTQYF.

The chain combines TRBV19 with TRBJ2-3; D gene unclear. Trimming left V 7 bases short and J 1 base short, with 9 bases between. This CDR3 contains 13 residues. The germline CDR1 and CDR2 sequences are LNHDA and SQIVND (reference sequence). DNA of the CDR3: TGTGCCAGTACTAAGTCGGGCACAGATACGCAGTATTTT. Translation gives CASTKSGTDTQYF.

The rearrangement uses TRBV2 and TRBJ1-1, with D possibly TRBD1 on 5 matching bases. CDR3 size: 16 residues. The V end was cut by 4 bases, the J end by 3 bases, with 18 bases between. Germline CDR1 is SNHLY and CDR2 is FYNNEI. CDR3: CASSVGGSRWDTEAFF. DNA for the CDR3: TGTGCCAGCAGTGTCGGGGGGAGTAGGTGGGACACTGAAGCTTTCTTT.

This chain uses TRBV7-2 with TRBJ2-2; D perhaps matches TRBD2 (6 bases). The CDR3 covers 15 residues. The germline CDR1 and CDR2 sequences are SGHTA and FQGNSA. Between the trimmed V and J ends, which lost 3 bases and 2 bases, there was a span of 10 bases. In DNA form, the CDR3 reads TGTGCCAGCAGCTTTTCGGGAGTTAACACCGGGGAGCTGTTTTTT. Its protein product is CASSFSGVNTGELFF.

V gene TRBV7-2 combines with J gene TRBJ1-1; 9 positions match TRBD1. V was clipped by 5 bases and J by 5 bases; unmatched bases: 9. CDR3 length: 15 residues. Germline V gene lookup returns CDR1 SGHTA and CDR2 FQGNSA. The CDR3 loop reads CASSPATGGITEAFF. The CDR3 nucleotides are TGTGCCAGCAGCCCAGCGACAGGGGGAATAACTGAAGCTTTCTTT. Looking up the rest from reference TRBV7-2 and TRBJ1-1 gives the full variable domain: GAGVSQSPSNKVTEKGKDVELRCDPISGHTALYWYRQSLGQGLEFLIYFQGNSAPDKSGLPSDRFSAERTGGSVSTLTIQRTQQEDSAVYLCASSPATGGITEAFFGQGTRLTVV.

The chain joins TRBV10-3 to TRBJ1-2; 10 bases fit TRBD1. CDR1 and CDR2 (germline): ENHRY, SYGVKD. The CDR3 covers 18 residues. Losses at the gene ends were 5 bases for V and 0 bases for J; bases not matched to a gene: 12. Here the CDR3 reads CAISPDLSGTGANYGYTF. In DNA, the CDR3 is TGTGCCATCAGTCCGGATCTGTCCGGGACAGGGGCTAACTATGGCTACACCTTC.

Of note for this clone: A read error may account for a junction end that differs from germline. The chain employs TRBV19 and TRBJ2-3, with 7 bases aligning to TRBD2. This CDR3 comprises 14 residues. Germline lookup yields CDR1 LNHDA and CDR2 SQIVND (reference sequence). In DNA form, the CDR3 reads TGTGCCAGTAGGACCTCGGGGGGACCAGATACACAGTATTTT. Translated, it gives CASRTSGGPDTQYF.

Written as DNA, the CDR3 is TGTGCCAGCGCCCCGACACCGTACGAGCAGTACTTC. This encodes CASAPTPYEQYF. V and J are TRBV7-9 and TRBJ2-7, with unresolved D. The V gene's germline CDR1 is SEHNR and CDR2 FQNEAQ (reference sequence). Trimming took off 8 bases at V and 4 bases at J, with 12 bases between the two ends. The CDR3 has 12 residues.

The gene calls are TRBV2 and TRBJ2-7, with a possible D match to TRBD1 (6 bases). Germline V gene lookup returns CDR1 SNHLY and CDR2 FYNNEI. V lost 7 bases and J lost 3, with 13 bases in between. The CDR3 spans 13 residues. The DNA of the CDR3 is TGTGCCAGCAAGCTCGGACAGTTCTACGAGCAGTACTTC. This encodes CASKLGQFYEQYF.

This clone was recorded once. The chain links TRBV13 to TRBJ2-1, with 8 bases aligning to TRBD2. J was trimmed by 5 bases and V by 4 bases; bases with no gene match: 13. The CDR3 is 17 amino acids. Germline V CDR1 and CDR2: PRHDT, FYEKMQ (reference sequence). CDR3 in amino acids: CASSSTAGTREDNEQFF. The CDR3 bases are TGTGCCAGCAGCTCGACAGCCGGGACTAGGGAAGACAATGAGCAGTTCTTC.

This clone was seen just once. This chain uses TRBV7-6 with TRBJ2-1; 10 positions match TRBD2. Losses at the gene ends were 4 bases for V and 0 bases for J; bases not matched to a gene: 3. The germline V gene encodes CDR1 SGHVS and CDR2 FNYEAQ. This CDR3 region has 16 residues. The CDR3 spells CASSSGLAASYNEQFF. CDR3 sequence (DNA): TGTGCCAGCAGCTCCGGACTAGCGGCCTCCTACAATGAGCAGTTCTTC.